This T cell receptor beta chain was found in a study of human T cells and chemical hapten exposure. Trimming removed 6 bases from V and 6 bases from J, with 15 bases in between. This CDR3 has 15 amino acids. CDR1 and CDR2 (germline): MDHEN, SYDVKM. Time point meaning: pre-sensitization, week 0. The treatment denotes: therapeutic diphenylcyclopropenone sensitization with weekly scalp DPC. TCRdb ran MiXCR on the RACE reads and lists one entry per CDR3 protein. Of more than 250,000 distinct CDR3 sequences listed, approximately 8.6% were seen once; the top ten hold 2% to 3%. The chain has TRBV28 and TRBJ2-6; D call uncertain. This clonotype originated in a woman in her 40s with alopecia areata. Some clones in this sample may be carry-over from other donors' samples. This specimen consisted of whole blood, obtained in connection with sensitization to the hapten diphenylcyclopropenone (DPC). DNA for the CDR3: TGTGCCAGCAGGTCCTCGCCGAACGAGGCCAACGTCCTGACTTTC. Its translation is CASRSSPNEANVLTF.